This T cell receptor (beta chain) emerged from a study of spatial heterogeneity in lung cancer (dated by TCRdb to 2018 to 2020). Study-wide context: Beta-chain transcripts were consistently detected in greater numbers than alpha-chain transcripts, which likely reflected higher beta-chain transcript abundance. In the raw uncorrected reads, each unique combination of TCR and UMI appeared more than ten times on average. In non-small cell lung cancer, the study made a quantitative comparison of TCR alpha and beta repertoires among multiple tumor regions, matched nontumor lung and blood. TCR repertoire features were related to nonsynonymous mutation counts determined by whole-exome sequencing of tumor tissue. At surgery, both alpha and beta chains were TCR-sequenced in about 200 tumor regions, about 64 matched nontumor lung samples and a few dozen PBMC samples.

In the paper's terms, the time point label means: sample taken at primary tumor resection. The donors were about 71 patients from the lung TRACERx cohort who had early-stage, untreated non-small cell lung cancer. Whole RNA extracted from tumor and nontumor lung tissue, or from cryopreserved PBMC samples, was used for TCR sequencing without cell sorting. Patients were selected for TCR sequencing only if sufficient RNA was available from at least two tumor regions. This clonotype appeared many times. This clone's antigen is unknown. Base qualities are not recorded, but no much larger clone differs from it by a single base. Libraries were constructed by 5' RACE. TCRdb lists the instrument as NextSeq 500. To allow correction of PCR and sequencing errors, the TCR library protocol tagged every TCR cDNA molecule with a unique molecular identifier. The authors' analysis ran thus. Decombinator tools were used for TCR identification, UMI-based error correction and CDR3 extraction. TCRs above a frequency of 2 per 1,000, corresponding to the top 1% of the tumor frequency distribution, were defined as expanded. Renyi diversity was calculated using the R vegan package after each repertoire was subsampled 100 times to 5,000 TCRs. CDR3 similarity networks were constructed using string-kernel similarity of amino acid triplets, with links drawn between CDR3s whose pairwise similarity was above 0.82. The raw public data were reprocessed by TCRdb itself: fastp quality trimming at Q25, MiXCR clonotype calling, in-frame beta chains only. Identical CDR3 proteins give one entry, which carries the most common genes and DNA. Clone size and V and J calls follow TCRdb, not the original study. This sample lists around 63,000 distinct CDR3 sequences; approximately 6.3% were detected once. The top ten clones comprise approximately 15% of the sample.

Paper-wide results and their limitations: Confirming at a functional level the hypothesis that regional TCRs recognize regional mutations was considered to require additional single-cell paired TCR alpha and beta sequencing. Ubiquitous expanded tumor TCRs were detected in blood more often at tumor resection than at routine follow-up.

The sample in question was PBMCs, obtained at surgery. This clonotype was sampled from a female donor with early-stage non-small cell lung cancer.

The nucleotide sequence reads as follows: TGTGCCAGCAGCCAAGGGCAGGGGGTCTTTCAGCCCCAGCATTTT. Protein translation: CASSQGQGVFQPQHF. This sequence uses TRBV3-1 and TRBJ1-5; TRBD1 agrees with 7 junctional bases. At the junction V is shortened by 1 base and J by 6 bases; bases outside the gene matches: 6. The germline V gene (reference sequence) provides CDR1 LGHDT and CDR2 YNNKEL. The CDR3 runs 15 residues from the cysteine to the phenylalanine. Only the CDR3 region is kept as DNA, spanning 45 bases read in frame from base 1.